A single sample gave rise to the 27 T cell receptor beta chains below, sequenced in a study of cytomegalovirus exposure and HLA in healthy donors. PCR employed 60 Vbeta and 13 Jbeta primers. The method was immunoSEQ multiplex PCR; TCRdb's version includes in-frame clones alone and lacks a portion of them. Among 150,000 to 250,000 clones listed, 65% to 90% were seen once. Sequencing was performed on PBMCs. The receptors were sampled from a woman aged 50 to 65 in good health and CMV-seronegative.

CDR3 in amino acids: CASSPGPGTTNEKLFF. The CDR3 region has the DNA TGTGCCAGCAGCCCTGGTCCCGGGACAACTAATGAAAAACTGTTTTTT. The V and J genes are TRBV5-6 and TRBJ1-4, with no clear D. With 4 bases removed from V and 0 bases from J, the gap between germline ends came to 13 bases. The CDR3 loop spans 16 amino acids. Germline assignment: CDR1 SGHDT and CDR2 YYEEEE.

This rearrangement joins TRBV30 to TRBJ2-1, with TRBD2 matching over 8 bases. The CDR3 spans 15 residues. Germline V gene data show CDR1 as GTSNPN and CDR2 as SVGIG (reference sequence). V was pared by 5 bases and J by 1 base, with 7 bases of the junction left unmatched. As DNA, the CDR3 is TGTGCCTGGGGGGGCGTAGCGGGATCCTACAATGAGCAGTTCTTC. Translation: CAWGGVAGSYNEQFF.

The chain links TRBV28 to TRBJ1-1, with a tentative D call TRBD1 (5 bases). V was pared by 6 bases and J by 5 bases, with 10 bases between. CDR3 length: 12 residues. From germline, CDR1 is MDHEN and CDR2 SYDVKM. DNA of the CDR3: TGTGCCAGCAGAATCGGACAAACTGAAGCTTTCTTT. Its translation: CASRIGQTEAFF.

CDR3: CASSTGQGSYEQYF. The CDR3, as DNA: TGTGCCAGCAGTACTGGACAGGGATCCTACGAGCAGTACTTC. The V call is TRBV2, the J call TRBJ2-7; 8 bases are shared with TRBD1. With V trimmed by 5 bases and J by 1 base, 4 bases remained unmatched. The germline V gene has CDR1 SNHLY and CDR2 FYNNEI. The CDR3 runs to 14 residues.

In nucleotides, the CDR3 is TGTGCCAGCAGCCCTCGCACAGATACGCAGTATTTT. Translating gives CASSPRTDTQYF. This chain uses TRBV5-8 with TRBJ2-3; D uncertain. V lost 4 bases and J lost 1, with 4 bases in between. CDR1 is SGHTS, CDR2 YDEGEE, per germline. This CDR3 region has 12 residues.

This clone showed up just once. The rearrangement links TRBV28 to TRBJ2-7, with D unresolved. The CDR3 totals 14 residues. V was trimmed by 3 bases and J by 6 bases, leaving 15 bases between them. Germline V gene lookup returns CDR1 MDHEN and CDR2 SYDVKM. CDR3 amino acids: CASSFSPRSREQYF. The DNA for the CDR3 is TGTGCCAGCAGTTTCTCCCCGAGATCTCGCGAGCAGTACTTC.

In its sample, this clone was seen once. The genes are TRBV27 and TRBJ1-2, with 7 bases matching TRBD1. CDR3 size: 17 residues. The V gene's germline CDR1 is MNHEY and CDR2 SMNVEV (reference sequence). The ends lost 2 bases at V and 0 bases at J; junction bases unmatched: 9. CDR3 nucleotides: TGTGCCAGCAGTTTAAAGGGTGTGACAGGGCCTAACTATGGCTACACCTTC. Residues: CASSLKGVTGPNYGYTF.

The chain is built from TRBV5-1 and TRBJ2-7; 12 positions match TRBD1. The CDR3 is made up of 16 amino acids. Germline CDR1 is SGHRS and CDR2 is YFSETQ. The J segment lost 4 bases and the V segment lost 3 bases, leaving 8 bases of the junction unmatched. This CDR3 reads CASSWGQGAPLYEQYF. The CDR3 DNA sequence: TGCGCCAGCAGCTGGGGACAGGGGGCCCCTCTTTACGAGCAGTACTTC.

The chain joins TRBV11-2 to TRBJ2-1; TRBD2 might be the D (6 bases). Germline loops: CDR1 SGHAT, CDR2 FQNNGV. V was shortened by 3 bases and J by 3 bases, with 18 bases between the two germline ends. There are 17 residues in the CDR3. The CDR3 DNA reads as TGTGCCAGCAGCTTCGGGGGATGGCGGGGTGACTACAATGAGCAGTTCTTC. It encodes CASSFGGWRGDYNEQFF. Based on the CDR3 plus reference TRBV11-2 and TRBJ2-1, the full variable domain is EAGVAQSPRYKIIEKRQSVAFWCNPISGHATLYWYQQILGQGPKLLIQFQNNGVVDDSQLPKDRFSAERLKGVDSTLKIQPAKLEDSAVYLCASSFGGWRGDYNEQFFGPGTRLTVL.

The V gene is TRBV28, the J gene TRBJ2-5; 7 bases are shared with TRBD2. The J call may be faulty, since TRBJ2-7 better matches the DNA end. This CDR3 spans 13 amino acids. CDR1 and CDR2 from the germline V gene are MDHEN and SYDVKM. The CDR3 sequence: CAVTSVSLYEQYF. CDR3 DNA: TGTGCGGTAACTAGCGTAAGCCTTTACGAGCAGTACTTC.

This clone was recorded once. The chain recombines TRBV7-9 with TRBJ1-2; a possible D gene is TRBD1 (6 bases). The germline gives CDR1 SEHNR, CDR2 FQNEAQ (reference sequence). V was shortened by 1 base and J by 4 bases, with 19 bases between the two germline ends. The CDR3 sequence is 17 residues long. The CDR3 is CASSLDIRDTDIYGYTF. The CDR3, as DNA: TGTGCCAGCAGCTTAGATATCCGGGACACCGATATCTATGGCTACACCTTC. Variable domain in full (rest from reference TRBV7-9 and TRBJ1-2): DTGVSQNPRHKITKRGQNVTFRCDPISEHNRLYWYRQTLGQGPEFLTYFQNEAQLEKSRLLSDRFSAERPKGSFSTLEIQRTEQGDSAMYLCASSLDIRDTDIYGYTFGSGTRLTVV.

The chain has TRBV19 and TRBJ1-3, with 8 nucleotides matching TRBD1. The CDR3 sequence is 17 residues long. V dropped 5 bases and J dropped 0; count of bases not matched to a gene: 9. Germline V gives CDR1 LNHDA, CDR2 SQIVND (reference sequence). CDR3 loop: CASSPTGTGHSGNTIYF. CDR3 bases: TGTGCCAGTAGTCCTACCGGGACAGGCCACTCTGGAAACACCATATATTTT.

This clone was counted once. The chain has TRBV6-5 and TRBJ2-5, with D possibly TRBD1 on 7 matching bases. The germline gives CDR1 MNHEY, CDR2 SVGAGI. This CDR3 comprises 15 residues. Trimming shortened V by 0 bases and J by 4 bases, and 12 bases separated the two germline ends. DNA of the CDR3: TGTGCCAGCAGTTACTCCAGGGGGGTCCCAGAGACCCAGTACTTC. It translates to CASSYSRGVPETQYF.

In this sample, this clone turned up once. The chain uses TRBV4-2 and TRBJ2-1; a weak D match, TRBD2 (6 bases). The CDR3 length is 16 residues. V was pared by 1 base and J by 0 bases, with 10 bases between. Germline CDR1 is LGHNA and CDR2 is YNFKEQ. CDR3 sequence: CASSQGRGFSYNEQFF. CDR3 nucleotides: TGTGCCAGCAGCCAAGGGCGGGGATTCTCCTACAATGAGCAGTTCTTC.

The genes are TRBV6-1 and TRBJ2-3; 9 nucleotides align to TRBD1. V lost 5 bases to trimming and J lost 4 bases; unmatched junction nucleotides: 7. CDR1 and CDR2 from the germline V gene are MNHNS and SASEGT. The CDR3 spans 15 residues. As DNA, the CDR3 is TGTGCCAGCAGTAGAACAGGGGGCGGAGCAGATACGCAGTATTTT. Protein sequence: CASSRTGGGADTQYF.

The chain carries TRBV7-2 and TRBJ2-3, with a tentative D call TRBD2 (6 bases). The CDR3 runs 14 residues. Trimming removed 5 bases from V and 1 base from J, with 10 bases in between. Germline V gene lookup returns CDR1 SGHTA and CDR2 FQGNSA. CDR3 amino acids: CASSVGGGTDTQYF. The CDR3 bases are TGTGCCAGCAGCGTTGGAGGGGGCACAGATACGCAGTATTTT.

The chain is built from TRBV27 and TRBJ2-1; 7 bases match TRBD2. The trim removed 6 bases at V and 0 bases at J, leaving 8 bases unmatched. Germline CDR1 reads MNHEY; CDR2 reads SMNVEV (reference sequence). The CDR3 has 16 amino acids. CDR3 DNA sequence: TGTGCCAGCAGAAGTAGCGGGTTTAGCTCCTACAATGAGCAGTTCTTC. Translation: CASRSSGFSSYNEQFF.

V gene TRBV7-8 combines with J gene TRBJ1-5; D might be TRBD1 (5 bases). Germline V lookup: CDR1 SGHVS, CDR2 FQNEAQ. The CDR3 contains 13 residues. V shed 5 bases and J shed 7 bases, with 12 bases lying between them. The CDR3 spells CASSPQGGQPQHF. The CDR3 region has the DNA TGTGCCAGCAGCCCTCAGGGTGGGCAGCCCCAGCATTTT.

This rearrangement joins TRBV5-1 to TRBJ1-2, with 8 bases that match TRBD1. This CDR3 region has 15 residues. CDR1 SGHRS and CDR2 YFSETQ come from the germline V gene. V trimming: 0 bases; J trimming: 4 bases; junction bases outside the gene matches: 5. As DNA, the CDR3 is TGCGCCAGCAGCTTGGCCCGGACAGGGACCTATGGCTACACCTTC. Amino acid sequence: CASSLARTGTYGYTF.

This chain uses TRBV14 with TRBJ2-4, with D possibly matching TRBD1 (6 bases). The germline gives CDR1 SGHDN, CDR2 FVKESK. CDR3 length equals 14 residues. V was cut by 4 bases and J by 3 bases, with 10 bases left in between. This chain's CDR3 is CASSPGVFKNIQYF. CDR3 in DNA: TGTGCCAGCAGCCCAGGGGTATTCAAAAACATTCAGTACTTC.

This clone was detected a few times. The chain has TRBV4-1 and TRBJ2-3; D may be TRBD2 (5 bases). The germline gives CDR1 MGHRA, CDR2 YSYEKL. This CDR3 is 15 amino acids long. V was pared by 9 bases and J by 0 bases, with 16 bases between. The CDR3 DNA reads TGCGCCAGTATACTAGGGCCGGGGAGCACAGATACGCAGTATTTT. As protein: CASILGPGSTDTQYF.

The J gene is TRBJ2-7, the V gene TRBV7-2; 8 bases line up with TRBD2. In germline, CDR1 is SGHTA, CDR2 FQGNSA. The trim removed 5 bases at V and 5 bases at J, leaving 5 bases unmatched. The CDR3 is 13 residues long. CDR3 sequence: CASSRTSKDEQYF. The CDR3 nucleotides read TGTGCCAGCAGCCGGACTAGCAAGGACGAGCAGTACTTC. Full variable domain (missing parts from reference TRBV7-2 and TRBJ2-7): GAGVSQSPSNKVTEKGKDVELRCDPISGHTALYWYRQSLGQGLEFLIYFQGNSAPDKSGLPSDRFSAERTGGSVSTLTIQRTQQEDSAVYLCASSRTSKDEQYFGPGTRLTVT.

The rearrangement joins TRBV15 to TRBJ1-5; the match to TRBD1 covers 11 bases. The germline V gene has CDR1 LNHNV and CDR2 YYDKDF (reference sequence). The CDR3 is made up of 19 amino acids. The V segment lost 5 bases and the J segment 6 bases; nucleotides outside the gene matches: 18. In nucleotides, the CDR3 is TGTGCCACCAGCCCACAGTTCGGGACAGGGGGTGGAGTGGGTCAGCCCCAGCATTTT. Its protein product is CATSPQFGTGGGVGQPQHF.

V usage is TRBV7-6 and J usage is TRBJ2-3; 10 bases map to TRBD2. The CDR3 contains 19 residues. The junction had 15 bases not matched to a gene; V was cut back by 5 bases and J by 1 base. Germline V CDR1 and CDR2: SGHVS, FNYEAQ. In DNA form, the CDR3 reads TGTGCCAGCAGCCCTGGTCTAGCGGGAGTTGGGTATGGCACAGATACGCAGTATTTT. It specifies CASSPGLAGVGYGTDTQYF.

V and J are TRBV7-3 and TRBJ2-5, with 8 bases that match TRBD2. CDR1 is SGHTA, CDR2 FQGTGA, per germline. Losses at the gene ends were 2 bases for V and 1 base for J; bases not matched to a gene: 6. The CDR3 loop spans 16 amino acids. CDR3 sequence reads: CASSLDGRVRQETQYF. Here the CDR3 DNA reads TGTGCCAGCAGCTTAGACGGGAGGGTGCGCCAAGAGACCCAGTACTTC.

There are a few counts of this clone. The chain has TRBV29-1 and TRBJ2-2, with D possibly TRBD1 on 5 matching bases. The CDR3 length is 12 residues. Germline CDR1 and CDR2: SQVTM and ANQGSEA. V was clipped by 4 bases and J by 4 bases, with 7 bases between them. DNA of the CDR3: TGCAGCGTTGTCAGGGCCACCGGGGAGCTGTTTTTT. Encoded protein: CSVVRATGELFF.

This clone was counted only a few times. The chain uses TRBV6-6 and TRBJ2-7; 13 positions match TRBD2. The CDR3 has 16 amino acids. Germline CDR1 is MNHNY and CDR2 is SVGAGI (reference sequence). J was trimmed by 7 bases and V by 0 bases; bases with no gene match: 6. CDR3 sequence (DNA): TGTGCCAGCAGTTACTCGGGGACTAGCGGGACGGGGGAGCAGTACTTC. Translating it yields CASSYSGTSGTGEQYF.